The 25 T cell receptor beta chains below come from one sample, sequenced in a study of T cells in Graves' hyperthyroidism and ophthalmopathy. The source material, RNA transcripts, was used to amplify TCR beta CDR3 regions. TCR CDR3 underwent first-round RT-PCR with the HTBI primer set. One entry per CDR3 protein, called by TCRdb with MiXCR from the multiplex PCR reads. The sample records 150,000 to 200,000 distinct CDR3 sequences, just under 9.5% being singletons. Sequenced: blood. Receptors originate from a woman aged 18-29 years with Graves' hyperthyroidism that later progressed to Graves' ophthalmopathy.

This clonotype was counted ten times or more. This chain joins TRBV6-1 and TRBJ1-1; TRBD1 agrees at 8 bases. V shed 8 bases, J shed 1 base, and the junction held 3 bases outside the gene matches. Germline loops: CDR1 MNHNS, CDR2 SASEGT. This CDR3 is built from 13 residues. The CDR3 coding sequence is TGTGCCAGCTGCAGGGGGCAGAACACTGAAGCTTTCTTT. Protein sequence: CASCRGQNTEAFF.

In its sample, this clonotype was seen many times. The chain uses TRBV7-2 and TRBJ2-1, with D uncertain. CDR1 and CDR2 (germline): SGHTA, FQGNSA. V was shortened by 0 bases and J by 7 bases, with 16 bases between the two germline ends. This CDR3 has 16 residues. Here the CDR3 DNA reads TGTGCCAGCAGCTTAGCGCTAATGGTAGGGCAAAATGAGCAGTTCTTC. Protein sequence: CASSLALMVGQNEQFF.

In this sample, this clonotype turned up many times. This sequence joins TRBV2 and TRBJ1-1, with D perhaps TRBD1 (6 bases). Trimming shortened V by 8 bases and J by 0 bases, and 16 bases separated the two germline ends. There are 15 residues in the CDR3. Germline assignment: CDR1 SNHLY and CDR2 FYNNEI. CDR3 in amino acids: CASPPKQGLNTEAFF. CDR3 coding DNA: TGTGCCAGCCCTCCGAAACAGGGCCTGAACACTGAAGCTTTCTTT.

This clonotype was seen a handful of times. The rearrangement joins TRBV9 to TRBJ1-1, with a weak D call TRBD1 (5 bases). V was pared by 4 bases and J by 0 bases, with 13 bases between. The CDR3 runs to 15 residues. Germline assignment: CDR1 SGDLS and CDR2 YYNGEE. CDR3 residues: CASSPRGGMNTEAFF. The CDR3 region has the DNA TGTGCCAGCAGCCCACGTGGGGGGATGAACACTGAAGCTTTCTTT.

This clonotype was counted a few times. V and J are TRBV5-6 and TRBJ2-6; D uncertain. Germline V gives CDR1 SGHDT, CDR2 YYEEEE. The CDR3 has 14 residues. Trimming shortened V by 4 bases and J by 0 bases, and 5 bases separated the two germline ends. CDR3: CASSPISGANVLTF. CDR3 bases: TGTGCCAGCAGCCCTATCTCTGGGGCCAACGTCCTGACTTTC.

This clonotype was counted at least ten times. The CDR3 nucleotides are TGTGCCAGCAGCTTAGTAGCGGGGACCACAGATACGCAGTATTTT. It encodes CASSLVAGTTDTQYF. V and J are TRBV7-9 and TRBJ2-3; TRBD2 aligns across 8 bases. The germline CDR1 and CDR2 sequences are SEHNR and FQNEAQ (reference sequence). The CDR3 consists of 15 residues. With V trimmed by 1 base and J by 2 bases, 2 bases remained unmatched.

This clonotype showed up many times. The genes are TRBV6-1 and TRBJ2-7; 8 bases align to TRBD1. V shed 5 bases and J 3 bases; nucleotides not matched to a gene: 15. The CDR3 totals 17 residues. The germline gives CDR1 MNHNS, CDR2 SASEGT. The CDR3 DNA sequence: TGTGCCAGCAGTCGATTTTCGACGGGACAGGTCGGCTACGAGCAGTACTTC. Amino acids: CASSRFSTGQVGYEQYF.

This clonotype was seen ten or more times. The V call is TRBV20-1, the J call TRBJ2-5; 9 nucleotides align to TRBD2. The germline gives CDR1 DFQATT, CDR2 SNEGSKA (reference sequence). The CDR3 extends over 14 amino acids. V gave up 3 bases and J gave up 2 bases; unmatched junction bases: 4. The CDR3 DNA follows: TGCAGTGCTAGGGGTGGACTAGCGCAAGAGACCCAGTACTTC. Translated, it gives CSARGGLAQETQYF.

This clonotype was seen a handful of times. A read error may explain this, as a much larger clone is one base away. The chain has TRBV6-1 and TRBJ1-5; TRBD1 matches 7 bases. Germline CDR1 and CDR2: MNHNS and SASEGT. This CDR3 comprises 15 residues. The CDR3: CVSSEARGLNQPQHF. CDR3 in DNA: TGTGTCAGCAGTGAAGCGAGGGGGCTCAATCAGCCCCAGCATTTT.

In this sample, this clonotype turned up many times. The V call is TRBV18, the J call TRBJ2-5, with unresolved D. Germline CDR1 and CDR2: KGHSH and LQKENI. V dropped 4 bases and J dropped 3 bases, with 15 bases sitting between them. This CDR3 has 15 residues. The CDR3 DNA sequence: TGTGCCAGCTCACGGGCCCAATTCGAGAAAGAGACCCAGTACTTC. It translates to CASSRAQFEKETQYF.

This chain joins TRBV4-2 and TRBJ2-7; possible D gene TRBD1, 5 bases. The ends were cut back, 6 bases at V and 1 base at J, with 16 bases in the middle. Per the germline V gene, CDR1 is LGHNA and CDR2 is YNFKEQ. CDR3 size: 15 residues. The CDR3 DNA follows: TGTGCCAGCAGTATTAATCAGGGCGCGTCCTACGAGCAGTACTTC. This codes for CASSINQGASYEQYF.

As for this clonotype: A single base separates this from a much larger clone, so it may be a read error. V usage is TRBV5-1 and J usage is TRBJ2-6; 9 positions match TRBD2. CDR3 length equals 16 residues. Germline values: CDR1 SGHRS, CDR2 YFSETQ. CDR3 DNA: TGCGTCAGCATTAGCGGGAGAGCGTCTGGGGCCAACGTCCTGACTTTC. Protein sequence: CVSISGRASGANVLTF.

This clonotype showed up many times. This chain connects TRBV2 to TRBJ1-5; D remains unclear. Germline assignment: CDR1 SNHLY and CDR2 FYNNEI. V lost 4 bases and J lost 6, with 10 bases in between. This CDR3 comprises 13 residues. The CDR3 reads CASSVEASQPQHF. CDR3 DNA sequence: TGTGCCAGCAGTGTGGAGGCTAGTCAGCCCCAGCATTTT.

This clonotype was picked up many times. The CDR3 is CASSQDKGPYNEQFF. In nucleotides, the CDR3 is TGTGCCAGCAGCCAAGATAAGGGACCGTACAATGAGCAGTTCTTC. V gene TRBV3-1 combines with J gene TRBJ2-1; D assignment may be TRBD1 or TRBD2 (5 bases each). Trimming left V 0 bases short and J 4 bases short, with 10 bases between. CDR1 is LGHDT and CDR2 is YNNKEL in the germline V gene (reference sequence). The CDR3 loop spans 15 amino acids.

In its sample, this clonotype was seen many times. The V call is TRBV6-1, the J call TRBJ2-7; 10 bases line up with TRBD1. Germline V CDR1 and CDR2: MNHNS, SASEGT. The CDR3 contains 17 residues. Trimming cost V 5 bases and J 5 bases; bases outside gene matches: 15. In nucleotides, the CDR3 is TGTGCCAGCAGTTCCGGACAGGGGGAGTTATCGGTCCACGAGCAGTACTTC. Translating it yields CASSSGQGELSVHEQYF.

This chain links TRBV15 with TRBJ2-1; TRBD2 matches 8 bases. With V trimmed by 0 bases and J by 7 bases, 8 bases remained unmatched. The V gene's germline CDR1 is LNHNV and CDR2 YYDKDF (reference sequence). There are 16 residues in the CDR3. CDR3 amino acids: CATSRESAGVINEQFF. CDR3 DNA sequence: TGTGCCACCAGCAGAGAGTCAGCGGGAGTGATTAATGAGCAGTTCTTC.

The chain has TRBV19 and TRBJ1-5; the D is unclear. The V end lost 7 bases, the J end lost 0 bases, and 16 bases lay between the germline ends. The CDR3 length is 16 residues. Germline V lookup: CDR1 LNHDA, CDR2 SQIVND (reference sequence). CDR3 sequence: CASKPSYHYSNQPQHF. The CDR3 region has the DNA TGTGCCAGTAAGCCCTCCTACCATTATAGCAATCAGCCCCAGCATTTT. Full variable domain (missing parts from reference TRBV19 and TRBJ1-5): DGGITQSPKYLFRKEGQNVTLSCEQNLNHDAMYWYRQDPGQGLRLIYYSQIVNDFQKGDIAEGYSVSREKKESFPLTVTSAQKNPTAFYLCASKPSYHYSNQPQHFGDGTRLSIL.

The chain recombines TRBV20-1 with TRBJ1-1; 7 positions match TRBD1. This CDR3 spans 15 amino acids. V lost 3 bases, J lost 4 bases, and 11 bases stayed unmatched. Germline assignment: CDR1 DFQATT and CDR2 SNEGSKA (reference sequence). CDR3 protein: CSASHSGQVATEAFF. CDR3 bases: TGCAGTGCTAGCCACTCCGGACAGGTGGCCACTGAAGCTTTCTTT.

V and J are TRBV20-1 and TRBJ2-2; D unresolved. V was pared by 1 base and J by 4 bases, with 10 bases between. Per germline, CDR1 DFQATT and CDR2 SNEGSKA (reference sequence). The CDR3 length is 14 residues. The CDR3 DNA reads TGCAGTGCTAGAGTGGTAGAAGGCACCGGGGAGCTGTTTTTT. Residues: CSARVVEGTGELFF.

This clonotype was picked up a small number of times. The rearrangement joins TRBV5-8 to TRBJ1-5; TRBD1 agrees at 7 bases. V was clipped by 5 bases and J by 1 base; unmatched bases: 15. Per the germline V gene, CDR1 is SGHTS and CDR2 is YDEGEE. The CDR3 contains 18 residues. The CDR3 nucleotides read TGTGCCAGCAGTGGGACTCTCTTCCGGGACAGAAGCAATCAGCCCCAGCATTTT. Its protein product is CASSGTLFRDRSNQPQHF.

This clonotype showed up many times. The V call is TRBV30, the J call TRBJ2-7, with TRBD2 as a possible D gene (6 bases). Between the trimmed V and J ends, which lost 2 bases and 2 bases, there was a span of 13 bases. The V gene's germline CDR1 is GTSNPN and CDR2 SVGIG (reference sequence). The CDR3 length is 14 residues. The CDR3 DNA is TGTGCCTGGAGTACGGGGGAGTTAGCCTACGAGCAGTACTTC. As protein: CAWSTGELAYEQYF.

This clonotype was seen at least ten times. The rearrangement uses TRBV12-3 or TRBV12-4 and TRBJ2-3; D possibly uses TRBD1 or TRBD2 (6 bases each). V was clipped by 5 bases and J by 4 bases, with 10 bases between them. This CDR3 region has 13 residues. CDR3 protein: CASSPGAADTQYF. The CDR3 coding sequence is TGTGCCAGCAGTCCGGGGGCCGCAGATACGCAGTATTTT.

The table lists this clonotype with many counts. V and J are TRBV12-3 or TRBV12-4 and TRBJ2-1; the match to TRBD2 covers 9 bases. The CDR3 runs 15 residues. J lost 9 bases, V lost 7 bases, and 13 bases had no gene match. CDR3 bases: TGTGCCAGCACCCCGGTTCGCGGGGGGGCCCTTGAGCAGTTCTTC. Translating gives CASTPVRGGALEQFF.

This chain connects TRBV5-4 to TRBJ2-3, with 10 bases identical to TRBD2. CDR3 size: 17 residues. V was pared by 0 bases and J by 1 base, with 5 bases of the junction left unmatched. Looked up from germline, CDR1 is SGHNT and CDR2 is YYREEE (reference sequence). The DNA of the CDR3 is TGTGCCAGCAGCTTGGATGTTGGGACTAGCGGCACAGATACGCAGTATTTT. It specifies CASSLDVGTSGTDTQYF.

This clonotype appeared a few times. V and J are TRBV12-5 and TRBJ2-3, with TRBD2 matching over 7 bases. This CDR3 has 16 residues. With 5 bases clipped from V and 2 bases from J, the junction kept 10 bases outside the gene matches. CDR1 LGHNT and CDR2 FRNRAP come from the germline V gene. CDR3 loop: CASGIHSGSPTDTQYF. The CDR3 DNA reads TGTGCTAGTGGTATCCATAGCGGGTCCCCCACAGATACGCAGTATTTT.